This is a list of T cell receptor beta chains from one sample in a study of T-cell memory formation after mild COVID-19. TCRdb fed the 5' RACE reads into MiXCR, producing one record per CDR3 protein. Found here are 90,000 to 120,000 distinct CDR3 sequences, around 10% of them singletons; the top ten hold 40%. The specimen sequenced was PBMCs or a T cell subset sorted from them (not recorded which). The receptors stem from a man aged 18 to 30 who had mild COVID-19 (a few samples of this study predate the infection). Cell type and time point are not known. CDR3s include the opening cysteine and the closing phenylalanine or tryptophan. A D gene is named only where the DNA matches it firmly. Clone size is stated in some rows and not others, as once, few, many or a class when expanded.

CASLPPGRSSYNEQFF TGTGCCAGCTTACCTCCCGGCAGGAGCTCCTACAATGAGCAGTTCTTC NA TRBV3-1 NA TRBJ2-1
CASSYRGGDSNQPQHF TGTGCCAGCAGTTACAGGGGAGGGGATAGCAATCAGCCCCAGCATTTT few TRBV6-6 NA TRBJ1-5
CASRNSLAGGPNEQFF TGTGCCAGCAGAAACTCACTAGCGGGGGGCCCGAATGAGCAGTTCTTC few TRBV12-3/TRBV12-4 TRBD2 TRBJ2-1
CASRSGAESSYEQYF TGTGCCAGCAGATCAGGGGCCGAAAGCTCCTACGAGCAGTACTTC few TRBV6-5 NA TRBJ2-7
CASSLLASGKETQYF TGTGCCAGCAGTTTATTAGCTAGCGGTAAAGAGACCCAGTACTTC few TRBV27 TRBD2 TRBJ2-5
CASSLNGQAEAFF TGTGCCAGCAGCTTAAATGGACAGGCTGAAGCTTTCTTT few TRBV7-3 TRBD1 TRBJ1-1
CASSFYRGNTEAFF TGCGCCAGCAGCTTCTACAGGGGGAACACTGAAGCTTTCTTT NA TRBV5-1 TRBD1 TRBJ1-1
CASSPAAGGRTDTQYF TGTGCCAGCAGCCCAGCGGCGGGGGGTCGTACAGATACGCAGTATTTT NA TRBV9 TRBD2 TRBJ2-3
CASSLPLGGEQFF TGTGCCAGCAGTCTACCCCTAGGGGGTGAGCAGTTCTTC NA TRBV12-3/TRBV12-4 NA TRBJ2-1
CASSLGQGFRYGYTF TGTGCCAGCAGTTTAGGGCAGGGTTTCCGCTATGGCTACACCTTC few TRBV28 NA TRBJ1-2
CASNPSGGSTDTQYF TGTGCCAGCAACCCCTCGGGCGGAAGCACAGATACGCAGTATTTT few TRBV6-5 NA TRBJ2-3
CASSPTSGANVLTF TGTGCCAGCAGTCCAACCTCTGGGGCCAACGTCCTGACTTTC many TRBV6-5 NA TRBJ2-6
CASSLAGTGYGGANVLTF TGCGCCAGCAGCTTAGCCGGGACTGGTTACGGCGGGGCCAACGTCCTGACTTTC NA TRBV5-1 NA TRBJ2-6
CAISESDGDTQYF TGTGCCATCAGTGAGTCTGACGGAGATACGCAGTATTTT many TRBV10-3 NA TRBJ2-3
CASSSGQTDDPITDTQYF TGTGCCAGCAGCTCCGGACAGACAGACGACCCTATCACAGATACGCAGTATTTT few TRBV7-9 NA TRBJ2-3
CASSAQSRGGVDTQYF TGTGCCAGCAGTGCGCAATCCAGGGGAGGTGTGGATACGCAGTATTTT NA TRBV27 NA TRBJ2-3
CASSHERVSSEQFF TGTGCCAGCAGCCACGAACGGGTCTCCTCAGAGCAGTTCTTC few TRBV4-2 NA TRBJ2-1
CASSPMGGVEKLFF TGTGCCAGCAGCCCAATGGGGGGAGTTGAAAAACTGTTTTTT NA TRBV7-6 NA TRBJ1-4
CASSLGRQGIYGYTF TGCGCCAGCAGCTTGGGTCGACAGGGAATCTATGGCTACACCTTC NA TRBV5-1 TRBD1 TRBJ1-2
CASSRGSYNEQFF TGCGCCAGCAGCCGGGGGTCCTACAATGAGCAGTTCTTC NA TRBV4-1 NA TRBJ2-1
CASGPSGNTIYF TGTGCCAGTGGGCCCTCTGGAAACACCATATATTTT NA TRBV7-9 NA TRBJ1-3
CSARDLAGDETQYF TGCAGTGCTAGAGATCTAGCGGGGGACGAGACCCAGTACTTC few TRBV20-1 TRBD2 TRBJ2-5
CSARDLVGGGYGYTF TGCAGTGCTAGAGATCTCGTGGGCGGCGGCTATGGCTACACCTTC NA TRBV20-1 NA TRBJ1-2
CASSFGAPEKETQYF TGCGCCAGCAGCTTCGGAGCGCCTGAGAAGGAGACCCAGTACTTC NA TRBV5-1 NA TRBJ2-5
CASTPMGWNTEAFF TGTGCCAGCACCCCGATGGGCTGGAACACTGAAGCTTTCTTT many TRBV28 NA TRBJ1-1
CASSFLGEETDTQYF TGTGCCAGCAGCTTCCTTGGGGAAGAGACAGATACGCAGTATTTT few TRBV5-6 NA TRBJ2-3
CASSLMVLGRGPPGNEQFF TGTGCCAGCAGTTTAATGGTCTTGGGGCGGGGGCCCCCAGGCAATGAGCAGTTCTTC many TRBV12-3/TRBV12-4 NA TRBJ2-1
CASSRDTRNTEAFF TGTGCCAGCAGTCGGGACACTCGGAACACTGAAGCTTTCTTT NA TRBV7-8 NA TRBJ1-1
CASSPGQGLWENIQYF TGTGCCAGCAGCCCGGGACAGGGGCTTTGGGAAAACATTCAGTACTTC few TRBV27 TRBD1 TRBJ2-4
CASSGRGQVVDQPQHF TGTGCCAGCAGCGGAAGGGGACAGGTGGTGGATCAGCCCCAGCATTTT few TRBV7-9 TRBD1 TRBJ1-5
CASSLPGRNTEAFF TGTGCCAGCAGCCTCCCGGGACGGAACACTGAAGCTTTCTTT few TRBV7-9 NA TRBJ1-1
CASSRTANTEAFF TGTGCCAGCAGCCGAACAGCGAACACTGAAGCTTTCTTT NA TRBV4-2 NA TRBJ1-1
CSVEDPGGAPYGYTF TGCAGCGTTGAAGATCCCGGGGGCGCCCCGTATGGCTACACCTTC few TRBV29-1 NA TRBJ1-2
CASSQWRDGNTGELFF TGTGCCAGCAGCCAATGGCGGGACGGAAACACCGGGGAGCTGTTTTTT few TRBV4-2 NA TRBJ2-2
CASRERDRANNSPLHF TGTGCCAGCAGGGAAAGAGACAGGGCGAACAATTCACCCCTCCACTTT NA TRBV12-3/TRBV12-4 TRBD1 TRBJ1-6
CASRPRGVRETQYF TGTGCCAGCAGGCCCAGGGGAGTGCGAGAGACCCAGTACTTC many TRBV21-1 NA TRBJ2-5
CASSQGGYNEQFF TGCGCCAGCAGCCAAGGGGGGTACAATGAGCAGTTCTTC many TRBV4-1 NA TRBJ2-1
CSAYGRSSGNTIYF TGCAGCGCCTACGGACGGTCCTCTGGAAACACCATATATTTT few TRBV29-1 NA TRBJ1-3
CSILRDTAHEQYF TGCAGCATACTCCGGGACACGGCCCACGAGCAGTACTTC NA TRBV29-1 NA TRBJ2-7
CASSSTGTGELFF TGTGCCAGCAGTTCCACGGGCACCGGGGAGCTGTTTTTT few TRBV12-3/TRBV12-4 NA TRBJ2-2
CASSSVQDRGRDYGYTF TGTGCCAGCAGCTCAGTCCAAGACAGGGGCAGGGACTATGGCTACACCTTC few TRBV7-9 TRBD1 TRBJ1-2
CASSSGTGVGYGYTF TGCGCCAGCAGCTCCGGGACAGGGGTTGGCTATGGCTACACCTTC NA TRBV5-1 TRBD1 TRBJ1-2
CSVGGVKEAGPSGTQYF TGCAGCGTTGGGGGTGTGAAGGAAGCGGGTCCCTCGGGGACCCAGTACTTC many TRBV29-1 NA TRBJ2-5
CVSSQVLEGEKLFF TGTGTCAGCAGCCAAGTCCTCGAAGGCGAAAAACTGTTTTTT NA TRBV14 NA TRBJ1-4
CASSGGGNEQFF TGTGCCAGTAGCGGGGGGGGCAATGAGCAGTTCTTC many TRBV7-8 TRBD2 TRBJ2-1
CASSPAGGGASDTQYF TGTGCCAGCAGCCCCGCGGGCGGGGGGGCTTCAGATACGCAGTATTTT NA TRBV7-3 TRBD2 TRBJ2-3
CASSHGQGAFKFRELFF TGTGCCAGCAGCCACGGACAGGGGGCCTTTAAATTTAGGGAGCTGTTTTTT NA TRBV6-6 TRBD1 TRBJ2-2
CSAEGVAKDNEQFF TGCAGCGCCGAGGGGGTAGCCAAGGATAATGAGCAGTTCTTC NA TRBV29-1 NA TRBJ2-1
CASSLVGNYNEQFF TGTGCCAGCAGTTTAGTGGGGAACTACAATGAGCAGTTCTTC NA TRBV12-3/TRBV12-4 NA TRBJ2-1
CSARADRGYHQPQHF TGCAGTGCTAGAGCGGACAGGGGGTATCATCAGCCCCAGCATTTT NA TRBV20-1 TRBD1 TRBJ1-5
CASSSGGFSKNIQYF TGCGCCAGCAGCTCTGGGGGGTTTAGCAAAAACATTCAGTACTTC NA TRBV4-1 NA TRBJ2-4
CASSQDQTGTQPQHF TGCGCCAGCAGCCAAGATCAAACGGGGACTCAGCCCCAGCATTTT NA TRBV4-3 NA TRBJ1-5
CAFFLSGTAYGYTF TGTGCTTTTTTTCTCTCCGGGACAGCCTATGGCTACACCTTC few TRBV30 TRBD1 TRBJ1-2
CASSYSIAGSGDSDTQYF TGTGCCAGCAGTTACTCGATCGCGGGTAGCGGGGACTCAGATACGCAGTATTTT few TRBV6-5 TRBD2 TRBJ2-3
CASSQIAPGSADTQYF TGCGCCAGCAGCCAGATCGCACCCGGCAGTGCAGATACGCAGTATTTT NA TRBV4-1 NA TRBJ2-3
CASSIGSGVVAEAFF TGTGCCAGTAGTATCGGGTCGGGGGTTGTGGCTGAAGCTTTCTTT few TRBV19 NA TRBJ1-1
CASSQEIWNGGAAEQFF TGTGCCAGCAGCCAAGAGATATGGAACGGGGGGGCCGCTGAGCAGTTCTTC few TRBV4-2 TRBD2 TRBJ2-1
CSARDRRDGQETQYF TGCAGTGCTAGAGACCGCCGGGACGGCCAAGAGACCCAGTACTTC many TRBV20-1 NA TRBJ2-5
CASSLYDQPQHF TGTGCCAGCAGTTTATACGATCAGCCCCAGCATTTT NA TRBV12-3/TRBV12-4 NA TRBJ1-5